This record covers a single T cell receptor beta chain. The data were taken from a study of early T cells in non-severe SARS-CoV-2 infection. Study background: Chains were not paired, and sequencing was done on bulk RNA from unsorted whole blood.

Trimming took 7 bases from V and 2 from J, leaving 11 bases between them. The CDR3 sequence is 13 residues long. Germline V gene data show CDR1 as MGHDK and CDR2 as SYGVNS. Unique molecular identifiers (one per individual cDNA molecule) were attached. TCRdb re-derived calls from the 5' RACE reads in MiXCR, one entry per CDR3 protein. Among around 86,000 distinct CDR3 sequences listed, about 14% were seen once. The chain recombines TRBV25-1 with TRBJ1-1; D remains ambiguous. This clonotype was obtained from an adult who was a healthcare worker with PCR-confirmed SARS-CoV-2 infection or an uninfected control (not recorded which). Sequenced: whole blood. The CDR3 sequence: CASTITDNTEAFF. In nucleotides, the CDR3 is TGTGCCAGCACCATCACGGATAACACTGAAGCTTTCTTT.